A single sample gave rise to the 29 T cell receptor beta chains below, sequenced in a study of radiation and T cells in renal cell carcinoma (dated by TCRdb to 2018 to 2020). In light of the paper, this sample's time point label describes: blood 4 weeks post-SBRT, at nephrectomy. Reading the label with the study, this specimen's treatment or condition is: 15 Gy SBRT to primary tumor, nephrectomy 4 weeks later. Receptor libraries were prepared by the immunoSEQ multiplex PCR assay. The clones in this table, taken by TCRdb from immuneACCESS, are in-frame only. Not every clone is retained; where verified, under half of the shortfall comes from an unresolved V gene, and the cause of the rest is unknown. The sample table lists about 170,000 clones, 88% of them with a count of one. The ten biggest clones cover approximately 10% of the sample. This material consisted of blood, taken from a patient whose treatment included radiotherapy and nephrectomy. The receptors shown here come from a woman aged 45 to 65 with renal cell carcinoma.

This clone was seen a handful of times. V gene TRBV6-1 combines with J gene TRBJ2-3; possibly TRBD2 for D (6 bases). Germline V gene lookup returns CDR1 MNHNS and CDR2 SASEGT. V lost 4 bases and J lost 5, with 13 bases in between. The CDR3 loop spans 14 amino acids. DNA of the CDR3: TGTGCCAGCAGTGTAAGCCAGGGAGGAGATACGCAGTATTTT. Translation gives CASSVSQGGDTQYF.

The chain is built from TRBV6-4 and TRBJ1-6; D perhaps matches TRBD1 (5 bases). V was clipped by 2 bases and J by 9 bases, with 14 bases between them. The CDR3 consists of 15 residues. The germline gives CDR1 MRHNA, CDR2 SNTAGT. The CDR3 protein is CASSDSLSGGSPLHF. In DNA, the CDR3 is TGTGCCAGCAGTGACAGTCTCTCCGGGGGTTCACCCCTCCACTTT.

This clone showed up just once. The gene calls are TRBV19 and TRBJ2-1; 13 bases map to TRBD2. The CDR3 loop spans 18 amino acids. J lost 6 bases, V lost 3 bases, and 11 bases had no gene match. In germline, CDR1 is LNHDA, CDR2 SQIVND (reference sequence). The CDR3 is CASSIGGTSGVRGNEQFF. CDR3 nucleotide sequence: TGTGCCAGTAGTATTGGCGGGACTAGCGGGGTCAGGGGCAATGAGCAGTTCTTC.

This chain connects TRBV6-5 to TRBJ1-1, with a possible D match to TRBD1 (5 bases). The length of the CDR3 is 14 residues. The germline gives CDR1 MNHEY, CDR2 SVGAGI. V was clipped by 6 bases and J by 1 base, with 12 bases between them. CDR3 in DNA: TGTGCCAGCAGGCCCGGGGGAGAGAACACTGAAGCTTTCTTT. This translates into CASRPGGENTEAFF.

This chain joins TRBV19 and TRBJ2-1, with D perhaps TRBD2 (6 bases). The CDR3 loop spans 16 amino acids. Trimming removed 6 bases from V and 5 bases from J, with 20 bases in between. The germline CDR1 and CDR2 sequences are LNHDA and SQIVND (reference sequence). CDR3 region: CASSPTGSGVDNEQFF. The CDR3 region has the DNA TGTGCCAGTAGCCCTACGGGTAGCGGTGTAGACAATGAGCAGTTCTTC. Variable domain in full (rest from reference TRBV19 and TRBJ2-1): DGGITQSPKYLFRKEGQNVTLSCEQNLNHDAMYWYRQDPGQGLRLIYYSQIVNDFQKGDIAEGYSVSREKKESFPLTVTSAQKNPTAFYLCASSPTGSGVDNEQFFGPGTRLTVL.

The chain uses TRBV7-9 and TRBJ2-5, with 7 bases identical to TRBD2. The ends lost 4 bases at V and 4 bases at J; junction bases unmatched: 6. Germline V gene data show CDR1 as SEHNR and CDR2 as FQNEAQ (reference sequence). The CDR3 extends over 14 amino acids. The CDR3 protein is CASSWRGSGETQYF. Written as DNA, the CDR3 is TGTGCCAGCAGCTGGCGGGGGTCAGGAGAGACCCAGTACTTC.

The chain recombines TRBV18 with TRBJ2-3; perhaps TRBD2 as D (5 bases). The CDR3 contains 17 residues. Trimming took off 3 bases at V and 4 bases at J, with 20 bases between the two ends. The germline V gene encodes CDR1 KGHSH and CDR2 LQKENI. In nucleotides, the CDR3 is TGTGCCAGCTCACCCGGGCTGAATCCCAACGGGGCAGATACGCAGTATTTT. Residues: CASSPGLNPNGADTQYF.

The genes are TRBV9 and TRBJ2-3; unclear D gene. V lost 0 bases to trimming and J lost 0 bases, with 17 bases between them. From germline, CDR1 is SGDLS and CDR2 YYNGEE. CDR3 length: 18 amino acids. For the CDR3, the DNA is TGTGCCAGCAGCGTAGATTGGCGGAAAAGCGCTAGCACAGATACGCAGTATTTT. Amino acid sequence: CASSVDWRKSASTDTQYF. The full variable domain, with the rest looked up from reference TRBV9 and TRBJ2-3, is DSGVTQTPKHLITATGQRVTLRCSPRSGDLSVYWYQQSLDQGLQFLIQYYNGEERAKGNILERFSAQQFPDLHSELNLSSLELGDSALYFCASSVDWRKSASTDTQYFGPGTRLTVL.

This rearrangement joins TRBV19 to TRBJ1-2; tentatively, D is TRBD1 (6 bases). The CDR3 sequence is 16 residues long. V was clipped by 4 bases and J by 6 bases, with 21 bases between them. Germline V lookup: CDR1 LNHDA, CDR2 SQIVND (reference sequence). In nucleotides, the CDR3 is TGTGCCAGTAGTAGCCTGGGGGCGGCCCAACAAAATGGCTACACCTTC. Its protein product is CASSSLGAAQQNGYTF.

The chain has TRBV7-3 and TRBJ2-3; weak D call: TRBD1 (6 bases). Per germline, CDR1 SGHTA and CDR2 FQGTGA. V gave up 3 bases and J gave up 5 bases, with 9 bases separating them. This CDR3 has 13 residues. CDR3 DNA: TGTGCCAGCAGCTTTGGGGGCGGAGATACGCAGTATTTT. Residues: CASSFGGGDTQYF.

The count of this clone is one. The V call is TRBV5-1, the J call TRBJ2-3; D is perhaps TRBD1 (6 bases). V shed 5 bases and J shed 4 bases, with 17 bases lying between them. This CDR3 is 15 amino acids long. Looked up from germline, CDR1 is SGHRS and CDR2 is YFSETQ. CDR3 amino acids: CASRGSPGVADTQYF. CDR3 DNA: TGCGCCAGCAGAGGGTCGCCAGGGGTGGCAGATACGCAGTATTTT.

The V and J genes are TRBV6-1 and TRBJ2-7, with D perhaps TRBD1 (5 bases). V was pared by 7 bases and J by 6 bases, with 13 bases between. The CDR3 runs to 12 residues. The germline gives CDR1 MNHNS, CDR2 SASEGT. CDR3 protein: CASINQGAEQYF. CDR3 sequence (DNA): TGTGCCAGCATCAATCAAGGGGCCGAGCAGTACTTC.

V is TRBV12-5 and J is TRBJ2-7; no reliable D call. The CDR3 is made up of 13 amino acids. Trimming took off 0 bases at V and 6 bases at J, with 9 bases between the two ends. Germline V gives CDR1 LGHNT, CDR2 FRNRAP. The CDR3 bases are TGTGCTAGTGGTTTGGTACTTGAAAGCGAGCAGTACTTC. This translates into CASGLVLESEQYF.

This CDR3 reads CASSPLRGASQETQYF. In nucleotides, the CDR3 is TGTGCCAGCAGCCCCCTCCGGGGGGCCTCCCAAGAGACCCAGTACTTC. V usage is TRBV7-8 and J usage is TRBJ2-5; maybe TRBD2 (7 bases). The germline V gene encodes CDR1 SGHVS and CDR2 FQNEAQ. V was pared by 5 bases and J by 1 base, with 17 bases between. CDR3 length equals 16 residues. The full variable domain, in which reference TRBV7-8 and TRBJ2-5 provide the parts outside the CDR3, is GAGVSQSPRYKVAKRGQDVALRCDPISGHVSLFWYQQALGQGPEFLTYFQNEAQLDKSGLPSDRFFAERPEGSVSTLKIQRTQQEDSAVYLCASSPLRGASQETQYFGPGTRLLVL.

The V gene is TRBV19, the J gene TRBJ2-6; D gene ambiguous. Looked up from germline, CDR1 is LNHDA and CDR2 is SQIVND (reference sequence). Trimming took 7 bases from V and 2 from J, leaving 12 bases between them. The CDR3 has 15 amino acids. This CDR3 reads CASTPSSAGANVLTF. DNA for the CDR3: TGTGCCAGTACCCCCTCGTCTGCTGGGGCCAACGTCCTGACTTTC.

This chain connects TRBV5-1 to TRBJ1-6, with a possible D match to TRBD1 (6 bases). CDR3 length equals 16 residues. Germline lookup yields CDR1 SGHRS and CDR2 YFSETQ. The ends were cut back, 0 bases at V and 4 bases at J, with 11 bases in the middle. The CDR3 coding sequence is TGCGCCAGCAGCTTGGGTCCGGGACAATATAATTCACCCCTCCACTTT. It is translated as CASSLGPGQYNSPLHF.

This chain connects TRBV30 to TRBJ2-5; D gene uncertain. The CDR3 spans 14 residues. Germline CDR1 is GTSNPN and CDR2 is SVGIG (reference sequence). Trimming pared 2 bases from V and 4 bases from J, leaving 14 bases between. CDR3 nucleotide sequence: TGTGCCTGGAGTAAGATTCCAGGCGGAGAGACCCAGTACTTC. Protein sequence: CAWSKIPGGETQYF.

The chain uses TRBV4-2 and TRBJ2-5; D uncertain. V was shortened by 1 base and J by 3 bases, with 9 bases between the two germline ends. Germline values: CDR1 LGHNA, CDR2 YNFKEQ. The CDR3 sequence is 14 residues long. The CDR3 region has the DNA TGTGCCAGCAGCCAAGTAGGGCTTAAAGAGACCCAGTACTTC. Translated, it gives CASSQVGLKETQYF.

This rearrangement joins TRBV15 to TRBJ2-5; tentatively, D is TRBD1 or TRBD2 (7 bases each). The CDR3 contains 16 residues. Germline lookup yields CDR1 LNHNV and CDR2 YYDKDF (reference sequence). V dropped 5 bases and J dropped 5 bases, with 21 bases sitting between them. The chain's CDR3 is CATSPRGGGGRETQYF. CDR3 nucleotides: TGTGCCACCAGCCCCAGGGGAGGGGGCGGTAGGGAGACCCAGTACTTC. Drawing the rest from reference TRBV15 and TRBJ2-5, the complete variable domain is DAMVIQNPRYQVTQFGKPVTLSCSQTLNHNVMYWYQQKSSQAPKLLFHYYDKDFNNEADTPDNFQSRRPNTSFCFLDIRSPGLGDTAMYLCATSPRGGGGRETQYFGPGTRLLVL.

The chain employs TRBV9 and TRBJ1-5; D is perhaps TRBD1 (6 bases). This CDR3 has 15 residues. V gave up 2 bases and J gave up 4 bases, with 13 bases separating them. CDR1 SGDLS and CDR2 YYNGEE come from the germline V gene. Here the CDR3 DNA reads TGTGCCAGCAGCGTTGGGGCAGGGGATAATCAGCCCCAGCATTTT. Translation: CASSVGAGDNQPQHF.

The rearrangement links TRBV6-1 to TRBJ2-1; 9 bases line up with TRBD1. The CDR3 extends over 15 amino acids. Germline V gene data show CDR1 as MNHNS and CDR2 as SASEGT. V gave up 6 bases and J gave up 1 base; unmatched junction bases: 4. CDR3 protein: CASSTGGASYNEQFF. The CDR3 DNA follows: TGTGCCAGCAGCACAGGGGGCGCATCCTACAATGAGCAGTTCTTC.

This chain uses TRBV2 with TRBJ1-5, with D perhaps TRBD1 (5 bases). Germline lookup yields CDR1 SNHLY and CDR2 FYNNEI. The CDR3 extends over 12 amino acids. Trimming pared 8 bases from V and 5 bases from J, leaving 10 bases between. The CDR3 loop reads CASSGFYQPQHF. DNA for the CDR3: TGTGCCAGCTCAGGGTTTTATCAGCCCCAGCATTTT.

This chain's CDR3 is CASSLDKRGGRGTQYF. In nucleotides, the CDR3 is TGTGCCAGCAGCTTAGATAAGCGGGGGGGCAGAGGTACGCAGTATTTT. The J gene is TRBJ2-3, the V gene TRBV7-2, with 10 positions matching TRBD2. The trim removed 1 base at V and 8 bases at J, leaving 9 bases unmatched. CDR1 is SGHTA and CDR2 is FQGNSA in the germline V gene. The CDR3 contains 16 residues.

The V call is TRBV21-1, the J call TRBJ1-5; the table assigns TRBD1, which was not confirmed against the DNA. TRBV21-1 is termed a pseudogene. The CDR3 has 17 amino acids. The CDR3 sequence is CASSKNGQDVSNQPQHF. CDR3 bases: TGTGCCAGCAGCAAAAATGGACAGGATGTTAGCAATCAGCCCCAGCATTTT.

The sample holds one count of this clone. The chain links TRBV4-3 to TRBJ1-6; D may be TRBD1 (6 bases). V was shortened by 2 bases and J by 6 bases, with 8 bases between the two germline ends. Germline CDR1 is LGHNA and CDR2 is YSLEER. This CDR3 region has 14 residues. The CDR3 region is CASSQQGINSPLHF. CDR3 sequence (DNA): TGCGCCAGCAGCCAACAGGGGATTAATTCACCCCTCCACTTT.

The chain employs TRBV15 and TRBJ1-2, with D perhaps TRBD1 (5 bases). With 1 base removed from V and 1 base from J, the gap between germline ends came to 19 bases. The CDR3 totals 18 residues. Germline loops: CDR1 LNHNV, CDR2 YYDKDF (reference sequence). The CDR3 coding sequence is TGTGCCACCAGCAGAGCTGGGGGGTTTACTCCCAATAACTATGGCTACACCTTC. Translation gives CATSRAGGFTPNNYGYTF.

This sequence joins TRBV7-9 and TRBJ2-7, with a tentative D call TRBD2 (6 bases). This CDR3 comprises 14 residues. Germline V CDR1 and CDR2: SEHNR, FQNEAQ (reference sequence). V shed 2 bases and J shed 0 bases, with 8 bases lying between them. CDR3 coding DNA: TGTGCCAGCAGCTTACGGGGAGGCTCCTACGAGCAGTACTTC. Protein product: CASSLRGGSYEQYF. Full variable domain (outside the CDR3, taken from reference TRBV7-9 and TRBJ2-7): DTGVSQNPRHKITKRGQNVTFRCDPISEHNRLYWYRQTLGQGPEFLTYFQNEAQLEKSRLLSDRFSAERPKGSFSTLEIQRTEQGDSAMYLCASSLRGGSYEQYFGPGTRLTVT.

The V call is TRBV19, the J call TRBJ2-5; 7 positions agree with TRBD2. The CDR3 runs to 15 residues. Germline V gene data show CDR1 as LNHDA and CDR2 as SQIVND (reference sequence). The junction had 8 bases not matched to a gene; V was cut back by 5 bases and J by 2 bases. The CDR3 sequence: CASSPSGDSQETQYF. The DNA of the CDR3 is TGTGCCAGTAGTCCAAGCGGGGATTCACAAGAGACCCAGTACTTC.

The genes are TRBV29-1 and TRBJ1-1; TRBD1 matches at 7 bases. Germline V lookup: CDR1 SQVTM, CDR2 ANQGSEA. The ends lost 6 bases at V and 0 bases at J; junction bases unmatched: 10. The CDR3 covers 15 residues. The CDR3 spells CSVSPGQNMNTEAFF. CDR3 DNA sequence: TGCAGCGTGTCACCGGGACAGAACATGAACACTGAAGCTTTCTTT.